Following are 17 T cell receptor beta chains from one sample sequenced in a study of molecular identifiers for immune sequencing clone quantification. TCRdb fed the PCR reads into MiXCR, producing one record per CDR3 protein. Among around 460,000 distinct CDR3 sequences, under 30% were seen once, and the ten largest hold 0.7% to 0.9%. The sequencing sample was made of naive CD8+ T cells from blood, with Jurkat cell RNA spiked in. The subset was: FACS-sorted CD8+CD4-CCR7+CD45RA+ naive T cells. The receptors shown here come from a human donor in good health. Some libraries in this study had Jurkat cell RNA spiked in.

V gene TRBV6-6 combines with J gene TRBJ2-7; TRBD2 aligns across 7 bases. CDR3 length: 16 residues. Germline CDR1 MNHNY, CDR2 SVGAGI (reference sequence). V lost 2 bases and J lost 0; bases outside the gene matches: 7. The CDR3 sequence: CASSYGTGGTSYEQYF. Written as DNA, the CDR3 is TGTGCCAGCAGTTACGGAACGGGGGGAACCTCCTACGAGCAGTACTTC.

J is TRBJ2-7 and V is TRBV20-1; D unclear. The CDR3 consists of 16 residues. V was shortened by 5 bases and J by 0 bases, with 20 bases between the two germline ends. Germline V gene lookup returns CDR1 DFQATT and CDR2 SNEGSKA (reference sequence). The CDR3 bases are TGCAGTGCTCGGAAGTGGGCTACCGCAACCTCCTACGAGCAGTACTTC. Translated: CSARKWATATSYEQYF.

V is TRBV19 and J is TRBJ2-3, with D tentatively TRBD1 or TRBD2 (5 bases each). CDR1 LNHDA and CDR2 SQIVND come from the germline V gene (reference sequence). The CDR3 has 15 residues. V lost 7 bases and J lost 8, with 22 bases in between. CDR3 in DNA: TGTGCCAGTACCCCCGGGACCGCTTCCCCAGCTACGCAGTATTTT. Amino acid sequence: CASTPGTASPATQYF.

This clonotype appeared a single time. A junction boundary mismatches the germline segment, possibly from a read error. The rearrangement uses TRBV4-1 and TRBJ1-1, with a possible D match to TRBD1 (5 bases). Germline V lookup: CDR1 MGHRA, CDR2 YSYEKL. The CDR3 has 13 residues. The CDR3: CDSSQDTNTEAFF. The CDR3 bases are TGCGACAGCAGCCAGGACACGAACACTGAAGCTTTCTTT.

Of note for this clonotype: A much larger clone sits a single nucleotide away, making a read error possible. The chain joins TRBV6-5 to TRBJ1-5; 7 nucleotides match TRBD1. The CDR3 sequence is 15 residues long. CDR1 and CDR2 (germline): MNHEY, SVGAGI. The CDR3 loop is CASRPFYRGNQPQRF. Written as DNA, the CDR3 is TGTGCCAGCAGACCCTTCTACAGGGGCAATCAGCCCCAGCGTTTT.

The chain couples TRBV13 to TRBJ2-1; D possibly corresponds to TRBD2 (5 bases). This CDR3 has 13 residues. The germline V and J ends were trimmed by 4 bases and 10 bases, with 14 bases remaining between them. Germline values: CDR1 PRHDT, CDR2 FYEKMQ (reference sequence). DNA of the CDR3: TGTGCCAGCAGCTCCGGGCGGGCCTCAGAGCAGTTCTTC. As protein: CASSSGRASEQFF.

This chain links TRBV30 with TRBJ2-7; the match to TRBD2 covers 8 bases. The ends lost 0 bases at V and 3 bases at J; junction bases unmatched: 7. Looked up from germline, CDR1 is GTSNPN and CDR2 is SVGIG (reference sequence). This CDR3 has 15 amino acids. CDR3 nucleotide sequence: TGTGCCTGGAGTGTATACGGGGGGGCCAGCTACGAGCAGTACTTC. Translation: CAWSVYGGASYEQYF.

The CDR3 loop reads CASSYEGGINTEAFF. Here the CDR3 DNA reads TGTGCCAGCAGTTACGAGGGGGGTATTAACACTGAAGCTTTCTTT. The rearrangement links TRBV6-2 or TRBV6-3 to TRBJ1-1; weak D call: TRBD1 (6 bases). Between the trimmed V and J ends, which lost 2 bases and 2 bases, there was a span of 12 bases. Germline V gene data show CDR1 as MNHEY and CDR2 as SVGEGT. The CDR3 runs 15 residues.

This clonotype was observed many times. The chain recombines TRBV28 with TRBJ1-4; 7 bases are shared with TRBD1. Trimming removed 4 bases from V and 8 bases from J; junction bases left unmatched: 7. The length of the CDR3 is 14 residues. Germline values: CDR1 MDHEN, CDR2 SYDVKM. CDR3 region: CASSWRTGPEKLFF. The DNA of the CDR3 is TGTGCCAGCAGTTGGAGGACAGGTCCGGAAAAACTGTTTTTT.

The sample holds many counts of this clonotype. The V call is TRBV6-2 or TRBV6-3, the J call TRBJ2-7; D remains ambiguous. Trimming pared 0 bases from V and 7 bases from J, leaving 7 bases between. Per the germline V gene, CDR1 is MNHEY and CDR2 is SVGEGT. This CDR3 region has 12 residues. The CDR3 coding sequence is TGTGCCAGCAGTTACTCCTCGCGGGAGCAGTACTTC. Encoded protein: CASSYSSREQYF.

The chain joins TRBV7-9 to TRBJ2-7; no clear D. Trimming removed 5 bases at V and 7 bases at J, with 18 bases between. The CDR3 runs 14 residues. Germline V gene sequence: CDR1 SEHNR, CDR2 FQNEAQ (reference sequence). The DNA of the CDR3 is TGTGCCAGCAGCGAGCAAGTTCGTCCGCAAGAGCAGTACTTC. Translated, it gives CASSEQVRPQEQYF.

This clonotype was counted between two and nine times. This chain joins TRBV5-1 and TRBJ1-1; 7 bases fit TRBD1. The CDR3 loop spans 17 amino acids. The V and J ends lost 2 bases and 0 bases, in that order; junction bases with no gene match: 10. The V gene's germline CDR1 is SGHRS and CDR2 YFSETQ. The CDR3: CASSLLTQGQMNTEAFF. The CDR3 bases are TGCGCCAGCAGCTTATTAACCCAGGGACAGATGAACACTGAAGCTTTCTTT.

V gene TRBV27 combines with J gene TRBJ1-6, with D tentatively TRBD1 (6 bases). This CDR3 is built from 17 residues. The V end lost 2 bases, the J end lost 0 bases, and 11 bases lay between the germline ends. Germline lookup yields CDR1 MNHEY and CDR2 SMNVEV (reference sequence). This CDR3 reads CASSLKGQTSYNSPLHF. The CDR3 DNA reads TGTGCCAGCAGTTTAAAAGGACAGACCTCCTATAATTCACCCCTCCACTTT.

V and J are TRBV5-3 and TRBJ1-1, with D maybe TRBD1 (6 bases). TRBV5-3 is given ORF status, its function remaining uncertain. This CDR3 has 11 amino acids. V dropped 9 bases and J dropped 10 bases, with 16 bases sitting between them. The CDR3: CATKGGVRAFF. DNA for the CDR3: TGTGCCACCAAAGGGGGGGTTAGAGCTTTCTTT.

The genes are TRBV7-4 and TRBJ1-6; TRBD1 agrees at 7 bases. There are 20 residues in the CDR3. Germline V gene lookup returns CDR1 SGHVT and CDR2 SQSDAQ. V lost 0 bases to trimming and J lost 0 bases; unmatched junction nucleotides: 11. The CDR3 spells CASSLAHRDRPYSYNSPLHF. CDR3 bases: TGTGCCAGCAGCTTAGCCCACCGGGACAGACCATACTCCTATAATTCACCCCTCCACTTT. The whole variable domain, filled in from reference TRBV7-4 and TRBJ1-6, reads GAGVSQSPRYKVAKRGRDVALRCDSISGHVTLYWYRQTLGQGSEVLTYSQSDAQRDKSGRPSGRFSAERPERSVSTLKIQRTEQGDSAVYLCASSLAHRDRPYSYNSPLHFGNGTRLTVT.

Points on this clonotype: At one boundary the junction diverges from the germline segment, which might be a read error. V and J are TRBV6-5 and TRBJ2-2, with TRBD1 matching over 7 bases. CDR3 length: 15 amino acids. CDR1 is MNHEY, CDR2 SVGAGI, per germline. The CDR3 DNA reads TGTGCCTGCAGTACCGGGACAGCGAACACCGGGGAGCTGTTTTTT. Protein product: CACSTGTANTGELFF.

As to this clonotype: Given a much more abundant clone one base away, this may be a read error. In DNA form, the CDR3 reads TGTGCCAGCAGCTGGCCCGGCGACTCCTACAATGAGCGGTTCTTC. Translation gives CASSWPGDSYNERFF. The V gene is TRBV13, the J gene TRBJ2-1; D not certain. Germline assignment: CDR1 PRHDT and CDR2 FYEKMQ (reference sequence). The CDR3 length is 15 residues.